The entry below describes one T cell receptor (beta chain). The antigen is not known. Clones were sequenced by immunoSEQ multiplex PCR, and TCRdb holds only the in-frame ones, with some missing. The table has about 68,000 clones, 92% seen once; the top ten hold roughly 0.9%. The sample comes from a study of T cell clones after liver transplantation. General study points: Compared with third party-reactive sequences, donor-reactive ones declined more, independent of withdrawal success.

The V and J ends lost 0 bases and 5 bases respectively, with 10 bases between them. The germline gives CDR1 SGHRS, CDR2 YFSETQ. The CDR3 loop spans 14 amino acids. The source is a human patient who received a liver transplant. T cells may partly derive from the graft donor. The chain carries TRBV5-1 and TRBJ2-3; D gene ambiguous. Source: CD4+ T cells from blood, taken roughly 25 months after liver transplant. The chain's CDR3 is CASSLAASEDTQYF. CDR3 nucleotide sequence: TGCGCCAGCAGCTTGGCTGCTTCCGAAGATACGCAGTATTTT.